This note documents a single TCR beta chain sequence. Its cognate antigen has yet to be identified. No quality values exist for individual bases; no much larger clone is one base distant. RNA was extracted using the RNeasy kit, and roughly 0.45 to 1 microgram was reverse transcribed with random hexamers. TCR beta CDR3 regions were amplified with the immunoSEQ multiplex PCR assay covering 54 Vbeta and 13 Jbeta segments. To correct PCR amplification bias, a synthetic template baseline was used for both primer optimization and computational correction. As for how the authors treated the data: Only productive sequences were kept, with reads annotated to V, D and J genes according to IMGT and analyzed in immunoSEQ Analyzer. Clonality was computed as one minus Shannon entropy normalized by log2 of the number of productive unique sequences. Public and private clones were assessed among the 100 most prevalent clones of each patient and control. A clone was defined as Susac-specific if it was absent from the healthy and MS cohorts, from 1052 published viral clones and from other ImmuneACCESS disease sequences. TCRdb reworked the public reads: Q25 trimming with fastp, MiXCR clone assembly, productive beta chains retained. Duplicate CDR3 protein sequences are folded into a single record with the most common DNA and genes. TCRdb, not the original authors, processed these V and J calls. This sample gives some 120,000 distinct CDR3 sequences in total; 90% to 95% of them show up just once. The leading ten clones occupy roughly 0.087% of the sample.

The data derive from a study of CD8 T cells in Susac syndrome (dated by TCRdb to between 2017 and 2020). Looking at the study overall: Whether CD8+ T cell activation and differentiation in Susac syndrome was antigen driven was tested using repertoire sequencing.

High-throughput TCR beta sequencing profiled peripheral blood CD8+ and CD4+ T cells from healthy donors, Susac syndrome patients and multiple sclerosis patients. Healthy donors were age- and sex-matched controls. Bulk CD8+ and CD4+ T cells were purified by magnetic negative isolation, whereas CD8+ TEMRA cells were enriched by FACS. Blood was drawn into EDTA tubes, processed within 24 hours, and PBMCs were isolated by density gradient centrifugation. PBMCs intended for TCR sequencing were cryopreserved in liquid nitrogen and thawed later in a water bath at 37 degrees C. The sorted or isolated CD4+, CD8+ and CD8+ TEMRA cells reached a purity of at least 90%. A distance of 13 bases separates the germline ends of V and J, which lose 4 bases and 2 bases respectively. Including the terminal cysteine and phenylalanine, the CDR3 comprises 14 residues. Of the read, only the CDR3 DNA is kept; its 42 bases are in frame from base 1. Via the germline V gene, CDR1 is SGDLS and CDR2 YYNGEE.

General study outcomes and caveats: The number of individuals in the TCR sequencing and HLA analysis was recognized as being relatively small.

The clonotype was recovered from a human donor in good health. Sequencing input: CD4+ T cells from PBMCs. This chain is built from TRBV9 and TRBJ2-7, and TRBD1 may be the D gene, going by 6 matching bases. The base sequence is TGTGCCAGCAGCCCTGCAGGGGTTCCCTACGAGCAGTACTTC. It encodes CASSPAGVPYEQYF.